This is a list of T cell receptor beta chains from one sample in a study of beta chain features in type 1 diabetes. Some clones are missing from TCRdb's copy, which holds only in-frame ones; the method was immunoSEQ multiplex PCR. Among 810,000 or so clones listed, 17% were seen once. Sequenced material: naive CD4+ T cells from blood. Receptors were obtained from a woman in her late teens or twenties in good health. CDR3s include the opening cysteine and the closing phenylalanine or tryptophan. D genes are given only for firm matches. For some rows the clone size is stated as once, few or many, or as a class when expanded; others skip it.

>TRBJ2-3|NA|14|TRBV11-2|once
CASSRVEFTDTQYF
TGTGCCAGCAGCCGGGTGGAGTTCACAGATACGCAGTATTTT
>TRBJ1-1|NA|14|TRBV7-2|NA
CASSLGSLSTEAFF
TGTGCCAGCAGCTTAGGAAGCCTTTCCACTGAAGCTTTCTTT
>TRBJ2-4|NA|14|TRBV7-9|NA
CASSLAVLGNIQYF
TGTGCCAGCAGCTTAGCGGTATTGGGAAACATTCAGTACTTC
>TRBJ1-1|NA|15|TRBV6-1|NA
CASSRPGWKNTEAFF
TGTGCCAGCAGTAGGCCAGGGTGGAAAAACACTGAAGCTTTCTTT
>TRBJ1-5|TRBD1|15|TRBV18|few
CASSPGQGDNQPQHF
TGTGCCAGCTCACCGGGACAGGGGGATAATCAGCCCCAGCATTTT
>TRBJ1-2|NA|14|TRBV6-5|NA
CASRRSDRDYGYTF
TGTGCCAGCAGGCGCAGTGACAGAGACTATGGCTACACCTTC
>TRBJ2-5|TRBD2|13|TRBV9|few
CASTPGGGETQYF
TGTGCCAGCACGCCGGGAGGGGGAGAGACCCAGTACTTC
>TRBJ1-2|TRBD1|14|TRBV25-1|few
CASSEQGALSGYTF
TGTGCCAGCAGTGAACAGGGGGCGTTGAGTGGCTACACCTTC
>TRBJ2-7|TRBD1|16|TRBV5-4|few
CASSRIGDRKPYEQYF
TGTGCCAGCAGCCGGATTGGGGACAGGAAACCCTACGAGCAGTACTTC
>TRBJ2-7|NA|15|TRBV6-5|NA
CASSYSSPPHYEQYF
TGTGCCAGCAGTTACTCGTCCCCTCCCCACTACGAGCAGTACTTC
>TRBJ2-5|NA|12|TRBV29-1|NA
CSVPAGGETQYF
TGCAGCGTCCCAGCAGGGGGGGAGACCCAGTACTTC
>TRBJ2-7|NA|12|TRBV28|few
CASSFPPHEQYF
TGTGCCAGCAGTTTCCCCCCCCACGAGCAGTACTTC
>TRBJ2-5|NA|15|TRBV7-2|few
CASSNVLRARETQYF
TGTGCCAGCAGTAATGTTTTAAGGGCTCGGGAGACCCAGTACTTC
>TRBJ2-5|NA|12|TRBV5-4|NA
CASSLGKETQYF
TGTGCCAGCAGCTTGGGGAAAGAGACCCAGTACTTC
>TRBJ1-2|NA|12|TRBV6-1|few
CASSLTGPGYTF
TGTGCCAGCAGCCTAACAGGTCCAGGCTACACCTTC
>TRBJ2-5|TRBD2|15|TRBV4-3|NA
CASSQVSSGRETQYF
TGCGCCAGCAGCCAAGTGTCTAGCGGGAGGGAGACCCAGTACTTC
>TRBJ1-4|NA|15|TRBV6-6|NA
CASSYDRISNEKLFF
TGTGCCAGCAGTTACGACCGGATATCTAATGAAAAACTGTTTTTT
>TRBJ2-5|TRBD2|14|TRBV10-3|few
CATKPGGGQETQYF
TGTGCCACGAAACCCGGGGGGGGCCAAGAGACCCAGTACTTC
>TRBJ1-1|TRBD1|14|TRBV28|few
CASGWTGLNTEAFF
TGTGCCAGCGGATGGACAGGGCTGAACACTGAAGCTTTCTTT
>TRBJ2-3|NA|16|TRBV9|NA
CASSVGFADSTDTQYF
TGTGCCAGCAGCGTGGGATTTGCGGACAGCACAGATACGCAGTATTTT
>TRBJ2-7|NA|13|TRBV6-6|few
CASSYSEQNEQYF
TGTGCCAGCAGTTATTCGGAGCAAAACGAGCAGTACTTC
>TRBJ2-1|TRBD2|18|TRBV7-9|NA
CASSLQSGLAGSDNEQFF
TGTGCCAGCAGCCTCCAGTCGGGGCTAGCGGGAAGCGACAATGAGCAGTTCTTC
>TRBJ2-7|NA|15|TRBV5-6|NA
CASSSQPNGPYEQYF
TGTGCCAGCAGCTCACAGCCTAACGGCCCCTACGAGCAGTACTTC
>TRBJ2-7|NA|13|TRBV13|NA
CASSLYNSYEQYF
TGTGCCAGCAGCTTATACAACTCCTACGAGCAGTACTTC
>TRBJ2-6|NA|15|TRBV5-1|NA
CASNTGTSGANVLTF
TGCGCCAGCAACACAGGTACCTCTGGGGCCAACGTCCTGACTTTC
>TRBJ1-1|NA|13|TRBV25-1|NA
CASSSQSNTEAFF
TGTGCCAGCAGTAGCCAGTCGAACACTGAAGCTTTCTTT
>TRBJ1-1|TRBD1|15|TRBV5-4|NA
CASSLAQGADTEAFF
TGTGCCAGCAGCTTGGCACAGGGGGCGGACACTGAAGCTTTCTTT
>TRBJ2-5|NA|12|TRBV28|NA
CASSFGGETQYF
TGTGCCAGCAGTTTCGGGGGAGAGACCCAGTACTTC
>TRBJ2-3|NA|11|TRBV20-1|NA
CSASRADTQYF
TGCAGTGCTTCGCGCGCAGATACGCAGTATTTT
>TRBJ2-1|NA|14|TRBV5-6|NA
CASSLNGVHNEQFF
TGTGCCAGCAGCTTGAACGGGGTCCACAATGAGCAGTTCTTC
>TRBJ2-1|NA|17|TRBV21-1|few
CASSKENFGQVLNEQFF
TGTGCCAGCAGCAAAGAGAACTTCGGACAGGTTCTAAATGAGCAGTTCTTC
>TRBJ2-5|NA|14|TRBV5-5|NA
CASSLGLVSGTQYF
TGTGCCAGCAGCTTGGGACTAGTGTCGGGGACCCAGTACTTC
>TRBJ1-2|TRBD1|14|TRBV18|few
CASSPDRANYGYTF
TGTGCCAGCTCACCGGACAGGGCTAACTATGGCTACACCTTC
>TRBJ2-3|NA|14|TRBV4-3|NA
CASSREGYTDTQYF
TGCGCCAGCAGCCGTGAGGGGTACACAGATACGCAGTATTTT
>TRBJ2-7|NA|15|TRBV6-1|NA
CTSKPRGHISYEQYF
TGTACCAGCAAGCCGCGGGGCCACATCTCCTACGAGCAGTACTTC
>TRBJ2-1|TRBD2|15|TRBV4-2|few
CASSKSGRPDNEQFF
TGTGCCAGCAGCAAAAGCGGGAGGCCCGACAATGAGCAGTTCTTC
>TRBJ2-1|TRBD2|16|TRBV5-4|NA
CASSFTRLADYNEQFF
TGTGCCAGCTCCTTTACAAGACTAGCGGACTACAATGAGCAGTTCTTC
>TRBJ2-4|TRBD2|20|TRBV7-8|NA
CASSLVQGVAGGYAKNIQYF
TGTGCCAGCAGCTTAGTCCAAGGTGTAGCGGGAGGGTATGCCAAAAACATTCAGTACTTC
>TRBJ1-2|TRBD1|15|TRBV19|NA
CASSILPQGGRGYTF
TGTGCCAGTAGTATTCTGCCTCAAGGGGGCAGGGGGTACACCTTC
>TRBJ2-2|NA|14|TRBV7-3|NA
CASSLQGSAGELFF
TGTGCCAGCAGCTTACAGGGGTCCGCCGGGGAGCTGTTTTTT
>TRBJ1-1|NA|14|TRBV7-3|NA
CASSPKGGLTEAFF
TGTGCCAGCAGCCCCAAAGGGGGGCTCACTGAAGCTTTCTTT
>TRBJ1-1|TRBD1|16|TRBV6-1|NA
CASSEPGQPRNTEAFF
TGTGCCAGCAGTGAGCCGGGACAGCCACGGAACACTGAAGCTTTCTTT
>TRBJ2-5|TRBD2|19|TRBV7-9|few
CASSLSLTSGRINQETQYF
TGTGCCAGCAGCCTCTCCCTGACTAGCGGGAGGATAAACCAAGAGACCCAGTACTTC
>TRBJ2-6|NA|16|TRBV19|NA
CASSIGSLPGANVLTF
TGTGCCAGTAGTATTGGCAGCCTGCCTGGGGCCAACGTCCTGACTTTC
>TRBJ2-2|TRBD1|16|TRBV5-1|NA
CASSPRDRDRTGELFF
TGCGCCAGCAGCCCGAGAGACAGGGATAGGACCGGGGAGCTGTTTTTT
>TRBJ2-2|NA|18|TRBV4-2|few
CASSQRWAWQGGFGELFF
TGTGCCAGCAGCCAGAGGTGGGCTTGGCAGGGTGGGTTCGGGGAGCTGTTTTTT
>TRBJ2-5|NA|13|TRBV28|few
CASSLGSLETQYF
TGTGCCAGCAGTCTCGGGTCCCTCGAGACCCAGTACTTC
>TRBJ2-1|NA|17|TRBV14|few
CASSQDYFYKGSNEQFF
TGTGCCAGCAGCCAAGATTACTTCTACAAGGGAAGCAATGAGCAGTTCTTC
>TRBJ2-3|NA|14|TRBV18|few
CASSPMEVTDTQYF
TGTGCCAGCTCACCCATGGAGGTCACAGATACGCAGTATTTT
>TRBJ2-7|TRBD1|12|TRBV6-1|few
CASRRDRDEQYF
TGTGCCAGCAGGAGGGACAGGGACGAGCAGTACTTC
>TRBJ2-5|NA|16|TRBV7-7|few
CASSLSGYGGLETQYF
TGTGCTAGCAGCTTATCAGGTTACGGGGGTTTAGAGACCCAGTACTTC